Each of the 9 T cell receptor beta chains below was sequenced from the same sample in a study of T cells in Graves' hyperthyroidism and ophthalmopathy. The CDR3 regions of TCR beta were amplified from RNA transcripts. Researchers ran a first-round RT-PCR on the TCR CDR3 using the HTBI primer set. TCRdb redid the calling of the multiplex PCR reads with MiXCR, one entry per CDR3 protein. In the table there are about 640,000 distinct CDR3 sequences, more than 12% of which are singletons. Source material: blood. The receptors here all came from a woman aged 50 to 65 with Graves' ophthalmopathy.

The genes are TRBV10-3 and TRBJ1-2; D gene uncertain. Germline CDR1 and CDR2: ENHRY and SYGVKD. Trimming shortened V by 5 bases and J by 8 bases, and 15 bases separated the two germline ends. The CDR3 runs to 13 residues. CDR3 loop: CAISSNLREGYTF. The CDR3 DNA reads TGTGCCATCAGTTCGAACCTGCGGGAGGGCTACACCTTC.

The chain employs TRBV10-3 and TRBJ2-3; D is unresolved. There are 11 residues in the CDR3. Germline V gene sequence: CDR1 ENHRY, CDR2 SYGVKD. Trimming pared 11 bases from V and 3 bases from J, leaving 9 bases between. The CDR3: CASYQTDTQYF. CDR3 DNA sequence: TGTGCCTCCTATCAAACAGATACGCAGTATTTT.

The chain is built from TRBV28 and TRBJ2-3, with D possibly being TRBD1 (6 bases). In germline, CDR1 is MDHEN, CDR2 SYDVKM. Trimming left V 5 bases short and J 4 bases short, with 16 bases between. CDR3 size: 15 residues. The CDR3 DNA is TGTGCCAGCAGTAGGATGGAACAGGGAGCAGATACGCAGTATTTT. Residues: CASSRMEQGADTQYF.

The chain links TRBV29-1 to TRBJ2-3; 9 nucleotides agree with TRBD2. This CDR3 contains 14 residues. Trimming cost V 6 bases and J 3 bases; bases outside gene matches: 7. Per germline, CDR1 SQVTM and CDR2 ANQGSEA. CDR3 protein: CSVGVAGVTDTQYF. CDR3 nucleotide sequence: TGCAGCGTAGGGGTAGCGGGAGTAACAGATACGCAGTATTTT.

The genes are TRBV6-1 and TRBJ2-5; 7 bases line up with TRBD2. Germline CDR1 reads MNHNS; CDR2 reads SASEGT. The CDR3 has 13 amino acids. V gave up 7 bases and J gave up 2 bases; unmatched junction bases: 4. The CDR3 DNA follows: TGTGCCAGCACTCATAGCGGGCAAGAGACCCAGTACTTC. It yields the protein CASTHSGQETQYF.

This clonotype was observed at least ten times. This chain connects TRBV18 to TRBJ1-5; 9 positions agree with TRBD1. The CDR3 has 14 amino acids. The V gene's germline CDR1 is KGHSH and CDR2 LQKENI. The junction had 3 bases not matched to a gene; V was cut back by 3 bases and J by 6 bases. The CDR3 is CASSPPGQGQPQHF. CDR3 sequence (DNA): TGTGCCAGCTCACCGCCGGGACAGGGTCAGCCCCAGCATTTT.

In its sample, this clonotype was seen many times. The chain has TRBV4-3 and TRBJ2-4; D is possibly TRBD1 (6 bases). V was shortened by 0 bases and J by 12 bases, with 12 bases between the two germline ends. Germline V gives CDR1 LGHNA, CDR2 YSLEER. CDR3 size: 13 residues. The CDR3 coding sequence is TGCGCCAGCAGCCAAGAGAGGGCAGGGGATCAGTACTTC. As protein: CASSQERAGDQYF.

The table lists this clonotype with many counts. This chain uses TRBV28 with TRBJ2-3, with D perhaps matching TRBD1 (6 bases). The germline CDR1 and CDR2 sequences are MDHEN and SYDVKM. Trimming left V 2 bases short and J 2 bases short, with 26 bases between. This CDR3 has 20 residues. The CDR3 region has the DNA TGTGCCAGCAGTTTAATCGTCATAGGGACAACCACTTCAAACACAGATACGCAGTATTTT. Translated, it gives CASSLIVIGTTTSNTDTQYF.

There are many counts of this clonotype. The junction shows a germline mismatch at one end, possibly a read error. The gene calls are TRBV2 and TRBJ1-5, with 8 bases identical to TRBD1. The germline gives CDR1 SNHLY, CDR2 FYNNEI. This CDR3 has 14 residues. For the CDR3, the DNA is TGTGCCAGCAGTGCGACAGGGGTAGATCATCCCCAGCATTTT. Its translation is CASSATGVDHPQHF.